This T cell receptor beta chain was found in a study of cytomegalovirus exposure and HLA in healthy donors. In the PCR, 60 Vbeta and 13 Jbeta primers were used. Sequenced by immunoSEQ multiplex PCR; TCRdb stores in-frame clones only, minus some. The sample features about 200,000 clones, with about 0.74% in its top ten. Germline CDR1 is SGHTA and CDR2 is FQGNSA. This CDR3 has 13 residues. V lost 1 base to trimming and J lost 11 bases, with 12 bases between them. The receptor was isolated from a boy aged 10-17 years in good health and CMV-seronegative. This chain joins TRBV7-2 and TRBJ1-5; unclear D gene. Source material: PBMCs. CDR3 nucleotide sequence: TGTGCCAGCAGCTTAGATTGGGTAGCGGCCCAGCATTTT. Translation gives CASSLDWVAAQHF.